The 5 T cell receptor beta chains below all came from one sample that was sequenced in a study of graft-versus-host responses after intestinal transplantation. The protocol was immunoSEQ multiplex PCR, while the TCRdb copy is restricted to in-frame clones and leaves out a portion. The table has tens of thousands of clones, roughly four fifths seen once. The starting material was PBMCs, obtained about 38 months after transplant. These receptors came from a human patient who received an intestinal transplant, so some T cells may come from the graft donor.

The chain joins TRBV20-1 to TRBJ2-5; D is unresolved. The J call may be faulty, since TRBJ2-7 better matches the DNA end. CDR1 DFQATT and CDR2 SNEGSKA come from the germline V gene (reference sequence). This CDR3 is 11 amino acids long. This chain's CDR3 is CSASVTLEQYF. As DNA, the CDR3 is TGCAGTGCTAGTGTCACCCTCGAGCAGTACTTC.

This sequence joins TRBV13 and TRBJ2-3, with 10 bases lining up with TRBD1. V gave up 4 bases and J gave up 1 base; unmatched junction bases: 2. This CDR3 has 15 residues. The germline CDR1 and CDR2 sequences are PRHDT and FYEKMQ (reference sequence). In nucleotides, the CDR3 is TGTGCCAGCAGCTCCGGGACAGGGGGCACAGATACGCAGTATTTT. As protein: CASSSGTGGTDTQYF.

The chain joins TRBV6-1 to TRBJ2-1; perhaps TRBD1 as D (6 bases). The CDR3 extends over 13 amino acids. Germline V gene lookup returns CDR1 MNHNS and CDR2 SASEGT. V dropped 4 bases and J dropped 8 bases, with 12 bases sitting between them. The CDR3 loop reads CASSGTGYHEQFF. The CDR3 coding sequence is TGTGCCAGCAGTGGAACAGGGTACCATGAGCAGTTCTTC.

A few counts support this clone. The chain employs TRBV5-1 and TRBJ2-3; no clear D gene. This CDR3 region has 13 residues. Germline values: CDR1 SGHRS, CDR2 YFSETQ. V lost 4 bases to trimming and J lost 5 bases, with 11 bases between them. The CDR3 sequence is CASSPQRRDTQYF. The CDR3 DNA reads TGCGCCAGCAGCCCTCAACGAAGAGATACGCAGTATTTT.

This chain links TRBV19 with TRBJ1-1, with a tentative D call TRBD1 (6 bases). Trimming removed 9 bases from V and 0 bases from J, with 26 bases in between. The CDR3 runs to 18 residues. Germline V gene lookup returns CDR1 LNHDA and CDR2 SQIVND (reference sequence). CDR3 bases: TGTGCCAGCCTCAGTAGTAGATGGGACAAGGCCATGAACACTGAAGCTTTCTTT. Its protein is CASLSSRWDKAMNTEAFF.